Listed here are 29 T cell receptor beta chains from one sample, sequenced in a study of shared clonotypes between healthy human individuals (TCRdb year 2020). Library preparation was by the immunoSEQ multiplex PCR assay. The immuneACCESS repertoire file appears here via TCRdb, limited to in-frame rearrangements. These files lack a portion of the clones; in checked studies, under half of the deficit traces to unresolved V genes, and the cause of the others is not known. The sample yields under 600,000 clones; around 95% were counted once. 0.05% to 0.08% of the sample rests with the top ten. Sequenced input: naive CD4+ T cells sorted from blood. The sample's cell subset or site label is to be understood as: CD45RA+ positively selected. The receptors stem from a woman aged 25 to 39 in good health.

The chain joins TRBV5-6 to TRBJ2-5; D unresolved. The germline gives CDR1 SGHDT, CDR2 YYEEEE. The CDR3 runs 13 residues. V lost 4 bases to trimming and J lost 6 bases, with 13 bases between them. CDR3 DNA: TGTGCCAGCAGCCTAGACCCCATGAAGACCCAGTACTTC. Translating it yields CASSLDPMKTQYF.

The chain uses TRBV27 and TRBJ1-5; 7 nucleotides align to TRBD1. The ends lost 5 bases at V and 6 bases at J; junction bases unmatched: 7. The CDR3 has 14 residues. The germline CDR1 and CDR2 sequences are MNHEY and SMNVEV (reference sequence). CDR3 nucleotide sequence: TGTGCCAGCAGTGATAGACAGGGCCCTCAGCCCCAGCATTTT. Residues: CASSDRQGPQPQHF.

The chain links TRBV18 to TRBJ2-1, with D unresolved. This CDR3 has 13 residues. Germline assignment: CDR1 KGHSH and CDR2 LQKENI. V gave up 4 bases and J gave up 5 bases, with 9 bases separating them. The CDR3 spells CASSHGSHNEQFF. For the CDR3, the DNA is TGTGCCAGCTCACATGGGTCCCACAATGAGCAGTTCTTC.

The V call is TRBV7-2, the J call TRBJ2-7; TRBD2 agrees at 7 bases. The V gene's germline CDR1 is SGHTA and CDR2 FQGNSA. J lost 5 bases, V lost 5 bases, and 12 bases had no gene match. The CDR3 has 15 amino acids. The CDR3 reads CASSLAWGEGNEQYF. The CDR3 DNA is TGTGCCAGCAGCCTCGCTTGGGGGGAGGGAAACGAGCAGTACTTC. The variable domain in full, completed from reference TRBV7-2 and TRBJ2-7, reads GAGVSQSPSNKVTEKGKDVELRCDPISGHTALYWYRQSLGQGLEFLIYFQGNSAPDKSGLPSDRFSAERTGGSVSTLTIQRTQQEDSAVYLCASSLAWGEGNEQYFGPGTRLTVT.

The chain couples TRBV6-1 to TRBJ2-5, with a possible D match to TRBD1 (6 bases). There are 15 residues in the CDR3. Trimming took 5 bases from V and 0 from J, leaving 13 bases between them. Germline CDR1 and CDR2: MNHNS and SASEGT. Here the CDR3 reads CASSLRTAYQETQYF. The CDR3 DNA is TGTGCCAGCAGTCTCCGGACAGCGTACCAAGAGACCCAGTACTTC.

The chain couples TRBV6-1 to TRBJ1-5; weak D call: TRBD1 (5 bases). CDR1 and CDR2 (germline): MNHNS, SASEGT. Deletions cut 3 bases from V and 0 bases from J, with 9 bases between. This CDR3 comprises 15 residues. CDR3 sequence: CASSDMGDSNQPQHF. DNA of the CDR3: TGTGCCAGCAGTGATATGGGGGATAGCAATCAGCCCCAGCATTTT.

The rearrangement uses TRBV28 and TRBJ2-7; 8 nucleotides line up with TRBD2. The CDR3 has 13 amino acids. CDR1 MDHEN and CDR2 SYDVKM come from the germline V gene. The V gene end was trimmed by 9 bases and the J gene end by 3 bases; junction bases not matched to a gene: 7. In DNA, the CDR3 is TGTGCCAGTTCTAGCGGGCACTTCTACGAGCAGTACTTC. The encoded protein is CASSSGHFYEQYF.

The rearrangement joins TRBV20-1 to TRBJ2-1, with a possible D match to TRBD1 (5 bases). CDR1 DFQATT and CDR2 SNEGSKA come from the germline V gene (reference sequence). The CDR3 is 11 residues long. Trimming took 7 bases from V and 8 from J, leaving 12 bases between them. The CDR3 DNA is TGCAGTGTCGAGGTAGGGGATGAGCAGTTCTTC. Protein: CSVEVGDEQFF.

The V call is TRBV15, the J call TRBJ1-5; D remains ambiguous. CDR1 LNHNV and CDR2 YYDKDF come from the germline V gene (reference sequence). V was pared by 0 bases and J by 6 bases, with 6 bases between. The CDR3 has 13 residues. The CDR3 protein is CATSRDIGQPQHF. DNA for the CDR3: TGTGCCACCAGCAGAGATATTGGTCAGCCCCAGCATTTT.

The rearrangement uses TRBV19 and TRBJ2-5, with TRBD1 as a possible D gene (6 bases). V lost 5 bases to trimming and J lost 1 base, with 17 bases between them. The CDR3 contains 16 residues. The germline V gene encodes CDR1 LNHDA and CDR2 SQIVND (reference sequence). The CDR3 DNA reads TGTGCCAGTAGTTATACAGGGCAAGTGTCCCAAGAGACCCAGTACTTC. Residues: CASSYTGQVSQETQYF.

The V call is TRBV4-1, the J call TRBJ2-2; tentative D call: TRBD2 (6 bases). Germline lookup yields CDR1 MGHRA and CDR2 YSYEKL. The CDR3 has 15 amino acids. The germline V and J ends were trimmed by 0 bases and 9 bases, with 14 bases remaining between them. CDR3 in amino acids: CASSQDWTIDRELFF. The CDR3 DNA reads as TGCGCCAGCAGCCAAGATTGGACTATCGACCGGGAGCTGTTTTTT.

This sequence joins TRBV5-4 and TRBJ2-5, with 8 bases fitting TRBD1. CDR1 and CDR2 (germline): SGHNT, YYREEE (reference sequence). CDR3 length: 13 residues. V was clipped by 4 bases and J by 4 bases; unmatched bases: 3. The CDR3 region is CASSIDRGETQYF. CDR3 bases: TGTGCCAGCAGCATAGACAGGGGAGAGACCCAGTACTTC.

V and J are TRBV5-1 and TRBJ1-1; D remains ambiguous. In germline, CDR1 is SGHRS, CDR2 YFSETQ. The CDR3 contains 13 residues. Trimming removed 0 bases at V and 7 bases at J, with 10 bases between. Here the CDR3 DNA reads TGCGCCAGCAGCTTGGTGGCAGACCATGAAGCTTTCTTT. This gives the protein CASSLVADHEAFF.

The CDR3 here is CASSRAGVQETQYF. The CDR3 DNA sequence: TGTGCCAGCAGCCGGGCGGGGGTTCAAGAGACCCAGTACTTC. The chain carries TRBV5-4 and TRBJ2-5; 7 bases agree with TRBD2. Germline V lookup: CDR1 SGHNT, CDR2 YYREEE (reference sequence). This CDR3 comprises 14 residues. V trimming: 4 bases; J trimming: 2 bases; junction bases outside the gene matches: 5.

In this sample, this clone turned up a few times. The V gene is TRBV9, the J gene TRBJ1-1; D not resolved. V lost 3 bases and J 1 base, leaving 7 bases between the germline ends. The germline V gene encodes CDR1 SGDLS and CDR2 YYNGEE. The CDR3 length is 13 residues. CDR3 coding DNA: TGTGCCAGCAGCGCTGGTGGGAACACTGAAGCTTTCTTT. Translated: CASSAGGNTEAFF.

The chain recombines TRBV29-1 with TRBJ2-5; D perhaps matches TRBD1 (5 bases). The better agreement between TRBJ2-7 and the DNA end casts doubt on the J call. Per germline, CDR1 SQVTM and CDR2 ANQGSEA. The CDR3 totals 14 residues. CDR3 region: CSVVSSGPPYEQYF. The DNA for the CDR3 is TGCAGCGTTGTGTCGTCAGGGCCACCCTACGAGCAGTACTTC.

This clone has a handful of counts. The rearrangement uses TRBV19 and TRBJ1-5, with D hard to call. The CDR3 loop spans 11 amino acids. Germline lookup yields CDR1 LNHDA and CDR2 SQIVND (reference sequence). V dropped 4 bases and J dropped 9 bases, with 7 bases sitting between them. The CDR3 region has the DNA TGTGCCAGTAGTACCGATGGGCCCCAGCATTTT. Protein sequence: CASSTDGPQHF. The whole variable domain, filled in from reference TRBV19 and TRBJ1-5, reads DGGITQSPKYLFRKEGQNVTLSCEQNLNHDAMYWYRQDPGQGLRLIYYSQIVNDFQKGDIAEGYSVSREKKESFPLTVTSAQKNPTAFYLCASSTDGPQHFGDGTRLSIL.

CDR3 in amino acids: CASSQGRVAGGSNEQFF. The CDR3 DNA reads TGCGCCAGCAGCCAAGGGAGGGTAGCGGGAGGTTCAAATGAGCAGTTCTTC. This sequence joins TRBV4-1 and TRBJ2-1, with 10 bases lining up with TRBD2. The CDR3 consists of 17 residues. V was clipped by 1 base and J by 7 bases; unmatched bases: 10. In germline, CDR1 is MGHRA, CDR2 YSYEKL.

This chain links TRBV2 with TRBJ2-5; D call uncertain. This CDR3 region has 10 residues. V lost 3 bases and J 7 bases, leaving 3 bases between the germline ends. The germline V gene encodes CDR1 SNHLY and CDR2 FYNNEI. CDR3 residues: CASSDWTQYF. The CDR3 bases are TGTGCCAGCAGTGATTGGACCCAGTACTTC.

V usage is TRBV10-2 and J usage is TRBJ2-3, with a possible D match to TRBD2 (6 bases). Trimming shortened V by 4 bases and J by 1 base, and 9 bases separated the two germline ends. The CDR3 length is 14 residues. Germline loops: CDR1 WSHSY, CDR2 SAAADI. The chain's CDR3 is CASSVSGGTDTQYF. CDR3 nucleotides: TGCGCCAGCAGTGTGTCGGGGGGCACAGATACGCAGTATTTT.

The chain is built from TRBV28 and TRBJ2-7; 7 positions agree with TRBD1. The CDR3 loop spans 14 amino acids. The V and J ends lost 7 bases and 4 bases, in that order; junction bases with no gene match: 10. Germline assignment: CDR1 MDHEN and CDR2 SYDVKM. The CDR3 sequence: CASTLTGTAYEQYF. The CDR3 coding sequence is TGTGCCAGCACTCTCACCGGGACAGCTTACGAGCAGTACTTC. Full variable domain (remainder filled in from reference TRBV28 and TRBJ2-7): DVKVTQSSRYLVKRTGEKVFLECVQDMDHENMFWYRQDPGLGLRLIYFSYDVKMKEKGDIPEGYSVSREKKERFSLILESASTNQTSMYLCASTLTGTAYEQYFGPGTRLTVT.

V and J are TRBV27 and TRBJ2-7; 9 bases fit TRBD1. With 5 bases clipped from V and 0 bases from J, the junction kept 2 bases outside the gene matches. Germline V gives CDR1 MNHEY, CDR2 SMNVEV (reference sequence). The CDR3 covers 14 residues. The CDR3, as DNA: TGTGCCAGCAGTAGGGACAGGGCCTCCTACGAGCAGTACTTC. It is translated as CASSRDRASYEQYF.

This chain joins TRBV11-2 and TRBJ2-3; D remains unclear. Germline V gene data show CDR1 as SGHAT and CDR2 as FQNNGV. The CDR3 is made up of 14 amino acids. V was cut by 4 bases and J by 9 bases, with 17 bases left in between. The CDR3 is CASSSLTVEKTQYF. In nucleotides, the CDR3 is TGTGCCAGCAGCTCCCTGACTGTGGAAAAAACGCAGTATTTT. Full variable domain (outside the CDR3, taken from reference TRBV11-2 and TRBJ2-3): EAGVAQSPRYKIIEKRQSVAFWCNPISGHATLYWYQQILGQGPKLLIQFQNNGVVDDSQLPKDRFSAERLKGVDSTLKIQPAKLEDSAVYLCASSSLTVEKTQYFGPGTRLTVL.

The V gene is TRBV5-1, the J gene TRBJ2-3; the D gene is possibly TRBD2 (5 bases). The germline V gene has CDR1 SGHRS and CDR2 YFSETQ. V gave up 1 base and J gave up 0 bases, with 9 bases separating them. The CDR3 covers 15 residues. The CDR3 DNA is TGCGCCAGCAGCTTGTGGGAGCGGAGCACAGATACGCAGTATTTT. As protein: CASSLWERSTDTQYF.

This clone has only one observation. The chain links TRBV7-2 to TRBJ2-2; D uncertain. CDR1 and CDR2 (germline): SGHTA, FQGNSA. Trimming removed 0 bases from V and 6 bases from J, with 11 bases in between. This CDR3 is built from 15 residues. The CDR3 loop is CASSLAGFNAGELFF. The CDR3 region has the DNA TGTGCCAGCAGCTTAGCAGGCTTCAACGCCGGGGAGCTGTTTTTT.

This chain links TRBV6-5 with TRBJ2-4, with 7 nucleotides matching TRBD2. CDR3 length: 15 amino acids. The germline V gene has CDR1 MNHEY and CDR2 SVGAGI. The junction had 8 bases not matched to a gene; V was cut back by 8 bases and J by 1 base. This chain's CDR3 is CASGGGPEAKNIQYF. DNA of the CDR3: TGTGCCAGCGGGGGAGGGCCCGAGGCCAAAAACATTCAGTACTTC.

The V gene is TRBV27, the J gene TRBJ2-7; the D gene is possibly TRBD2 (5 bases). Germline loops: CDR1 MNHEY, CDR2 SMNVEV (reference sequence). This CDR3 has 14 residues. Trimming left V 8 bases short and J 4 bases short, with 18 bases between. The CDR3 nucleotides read TGTGCCAGCGTTGGTCCGGCTCGGGGTTACGAGCAGTACTTC. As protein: CASVGPARGYEQYF.

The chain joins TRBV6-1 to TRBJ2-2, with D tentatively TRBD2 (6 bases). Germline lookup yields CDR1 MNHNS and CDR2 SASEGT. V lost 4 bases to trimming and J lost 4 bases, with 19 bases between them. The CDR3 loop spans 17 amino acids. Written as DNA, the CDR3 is TGTGCCAGCAGTGGCCACCTTCTCGCGGGGCCCACCGGGGAGCTGTTTTTT. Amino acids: CASSGHLLAGPTGELFF.

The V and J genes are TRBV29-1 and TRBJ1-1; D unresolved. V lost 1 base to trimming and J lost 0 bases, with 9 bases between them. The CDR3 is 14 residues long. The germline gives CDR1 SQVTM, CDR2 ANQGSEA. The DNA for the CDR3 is TGCAGCGTTGAAGGGGTGGGGATGAACACTGAAGCTTTCTTT. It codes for CSVEGVGMNTEAFF.